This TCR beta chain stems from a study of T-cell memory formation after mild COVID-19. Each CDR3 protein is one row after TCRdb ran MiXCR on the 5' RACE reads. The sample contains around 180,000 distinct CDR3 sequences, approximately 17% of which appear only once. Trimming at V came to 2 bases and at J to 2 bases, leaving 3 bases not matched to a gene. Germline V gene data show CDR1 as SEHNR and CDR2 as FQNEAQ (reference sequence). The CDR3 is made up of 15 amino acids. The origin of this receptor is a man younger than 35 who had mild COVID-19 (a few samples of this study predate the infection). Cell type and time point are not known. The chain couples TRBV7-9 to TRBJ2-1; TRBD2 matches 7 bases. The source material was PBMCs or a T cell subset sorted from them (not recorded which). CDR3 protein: CASSLFAGAYNEQFF. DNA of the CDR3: TGTGCCAGCAGCTTATTCGCGGGGGCCTACAATGAGCAGTTCTTC.